This T cell receptor beta chain originates from a study of blood T cells in healthy people across ages. A second PCR of about 7 to 11 cycles used a sample-barcoded 5' primer and a J-beta primer mix. All cDNA molecules were each tagged by a template-switch adaptor with 12 random nucleotides. TCRdb analysed the 5' RACE reads with MiXCR anew, one entry per CDR3 protein. The table shows 850,000 to 1,300,000 distinct CDR3 sequences, with 40% to 50% occurring only once. This clonotype was seen a handful of times. Trimming pared 7 bases from V and 2 bases from J, leaving 18 bases between. CDR1 is MDHEN, CDR2 SYDVKM, per germline. The CDR3 totals 16 residues.

Sequencing was done on a sample of blood. This TCR was recovered from a woman in her fifties or sixties in good health. This chain joins TRBV28 and TRBJ1-5; a possible D gene is TRBD1 (5 bases). The CDR3: CASTAGVGRGNQPQHF. The CDR3 nucleotides read TGTGCCAGCACCGCGGGGGTCGGTCGTGGCAATCAGCCCCAGCATTTT.